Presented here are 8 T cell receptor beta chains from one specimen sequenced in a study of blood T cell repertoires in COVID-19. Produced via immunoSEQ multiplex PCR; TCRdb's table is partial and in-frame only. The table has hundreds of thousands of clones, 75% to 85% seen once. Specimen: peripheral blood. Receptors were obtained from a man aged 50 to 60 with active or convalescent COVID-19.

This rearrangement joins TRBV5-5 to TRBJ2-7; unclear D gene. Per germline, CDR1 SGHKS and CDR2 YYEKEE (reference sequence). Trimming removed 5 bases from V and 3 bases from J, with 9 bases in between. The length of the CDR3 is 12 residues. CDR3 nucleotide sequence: TGTGCCAGCAGTTCCCAGTTCTACGAGCAGTACTTC. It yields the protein CASSSQFYEQYF.

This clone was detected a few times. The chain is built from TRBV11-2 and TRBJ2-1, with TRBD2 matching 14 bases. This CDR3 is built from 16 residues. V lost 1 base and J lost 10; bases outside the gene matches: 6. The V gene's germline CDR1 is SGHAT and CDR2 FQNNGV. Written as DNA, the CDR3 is TGTGCCAGCAGCTTAGTAGGACTAGCGGGAGGATGGGAGCAGTTCTTC. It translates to CASSLVGLAGGWEQFF. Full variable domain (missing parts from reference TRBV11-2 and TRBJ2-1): EAGVAQSPRYKIIEKRQSVAFWCNPISGHATLYWYQQILGQGPKLLIQFQNNGVVDDSQLPKDRFSAERLKGVDSTLKIQPAKLEDSAVYLCASSLVGLAGGWEQFFGPGTRLTVL.

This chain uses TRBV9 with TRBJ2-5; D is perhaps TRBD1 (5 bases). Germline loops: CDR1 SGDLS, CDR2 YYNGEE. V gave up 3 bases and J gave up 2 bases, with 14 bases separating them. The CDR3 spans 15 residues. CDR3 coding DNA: TGTGCCAGCAGCGCCTCGGCAGGGTCTCAAGAGACCCAGTACTTC. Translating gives CASSASAGSQETQYF.

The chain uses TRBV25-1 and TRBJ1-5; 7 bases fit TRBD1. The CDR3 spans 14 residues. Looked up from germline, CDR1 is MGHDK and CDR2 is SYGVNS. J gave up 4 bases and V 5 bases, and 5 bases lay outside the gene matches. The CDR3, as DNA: TGTGCCAGCAGTCAGGCAGGGGGAAATCAGCCCCAGCATTTT. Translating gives CASSQAGGNQPQHF.

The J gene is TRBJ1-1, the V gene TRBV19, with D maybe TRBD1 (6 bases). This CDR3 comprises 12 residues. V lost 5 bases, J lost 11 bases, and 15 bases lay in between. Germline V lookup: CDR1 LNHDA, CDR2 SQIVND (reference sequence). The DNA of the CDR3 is TGTGCCAGTAGTTCTACAGGGAGTGCGGCTTTCTTT. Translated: CASSSTGSAAFF.

For the CDR3, the DNA is TGTGCCAGCAGACCACCCAGGGGGCGGGCAAGCACAGATACGCAGTATTTT. Encoded protein: CASRPPRGRASTDTQYF. The chain is built from TRBV28 and TRBJ2-3; 8 nucleotides line up with TRBD1. The CDR3 length is 17 residues. The V segment lost 6 bases and the J segment 0 bases; nucleotides outside the gene matches: 11. CDR1 MDHEN and CDR2 SYDVKM come from the germline V gene.

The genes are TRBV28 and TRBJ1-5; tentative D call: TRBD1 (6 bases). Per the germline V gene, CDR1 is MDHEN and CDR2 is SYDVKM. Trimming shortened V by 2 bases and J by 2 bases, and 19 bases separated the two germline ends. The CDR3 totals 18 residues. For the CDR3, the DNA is TGTGCCAGCAGTTTAGTTGTGAGGGCAGGGGACGGCAATCAGCCCCAGCATTTT. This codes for CASSLVVRAGDGNQPQHF.

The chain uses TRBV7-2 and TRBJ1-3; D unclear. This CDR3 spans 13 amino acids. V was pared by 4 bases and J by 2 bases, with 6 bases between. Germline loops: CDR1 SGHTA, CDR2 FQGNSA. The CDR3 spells CASSSGAGNTIYF. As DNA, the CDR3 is TGTGCCAGCAGCTCCGGAGCTGGAAACACCATATATTTT.